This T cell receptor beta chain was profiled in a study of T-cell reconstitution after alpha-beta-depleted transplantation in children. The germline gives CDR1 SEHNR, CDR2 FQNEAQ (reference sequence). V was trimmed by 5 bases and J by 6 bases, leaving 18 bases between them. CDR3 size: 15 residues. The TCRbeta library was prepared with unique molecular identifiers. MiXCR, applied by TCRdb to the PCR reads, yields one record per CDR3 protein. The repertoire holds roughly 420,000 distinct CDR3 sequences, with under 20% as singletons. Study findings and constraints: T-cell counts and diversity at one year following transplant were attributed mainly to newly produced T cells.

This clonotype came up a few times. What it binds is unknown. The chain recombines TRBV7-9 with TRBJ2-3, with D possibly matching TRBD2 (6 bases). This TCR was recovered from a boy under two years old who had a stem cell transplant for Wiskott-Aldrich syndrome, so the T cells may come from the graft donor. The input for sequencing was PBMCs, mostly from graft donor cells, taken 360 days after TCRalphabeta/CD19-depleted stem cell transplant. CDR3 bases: TGTGCCAGCAGCATTTCCGCGATACGGGAGGATACGCAGTATTTT. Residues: CASSISAIREDTQYF.